This is a list of T cell receptor beta chains from one sample in a study of shared clonotypes between healthy human individuals. Repertoires were generated with immunoSEQ multiplex PCR, while TCRdb's copy carries only in-frame clones and drops some. This repertoire shows about 1 million clones, 75% to 85% found once; its top ten account for approximately 0.5%. The sample was memory CD4+ T cells from PBMCs. These receptors came from a man younger than 30 in good health. Some clones in this sample may be carry-over from other donors' samples. CDR3s leave out the opening cysteine and the closing phenylalanine or tryptophan. Expanded clones are given a class, and other clones once, few, many or no size at all.

v_call: TRBV5-1; clone_size: NA; j_call: TRBJ1-4; cdr3_aa: ASSLYNSNNEKLF
v_call: TRBV5-4; clone_size: NA; j_call: TRBJ2-1; cdr3_aa: ASSTPRLGGNEQF
v_call: TRBV4-2; clone_size: once; j_call: TRBJ2-3; cdr3_aa: ASSQVGGEFPTDTQY
v_call: TRBV7-2; clone_size: NA; j_call: TRBJ2-1; cdr3_aa: ASSSGQPGGEQF
v_call: TRBV5-6; clone_size: NA; j_call: TRBJ1-1; cdr3_aa: ASSFGRVNTEAF
v_call: TRBV18; clone_size: NA; j_call: TRBJ2-6; cdr3_aa: ASSPAGRGYSGANVLT
v_call: TRBV29-1; clone_size: NA; j_call: TRBJ2-1; cdr3_aa: SVGASGRDYNEQF
v_call: TRBV7-9; clone_size: NA; j_call: TRBJ2-7; cdr3_aa: ASSSIAGAYEQY
v_call: TRBV28; clone_size: NA; j_call: TRBJ1-5; cdr3_aa: ASSLQDQPQH
v_call: TRBV30; clone_size: NA; j_call: NA; cdr3_aa: AWRGGTGRFYEQY
v_call: TRBV7-9; clone_size: few; j_call: TRBJ1-1; cdr3_aa: ASSLNWNTEAF
v_call: TRBV6-4; clone_size: NA; j_call: TRBJ2-7; cdr3_aa: ASSDGLAGGIYEQY
v_call: TRBV5-1; clone_size: NA; j_call: TRBJ2-2; cdr3_aa: ASSPLEGGELF
v_call: TRBV27; clone_size: NA; j_call: TRBJ1-1; cdr3_aa: ASSLLGVGHTEAF
v_call: TRBV18; clone_size: NA; j_call: TRBJ1-1; cdr3_aa: ASSPQMNTEAF
v_call: TRBV5-1; clone_size: NA; j_call: TRBJ2-1; cdr3_aa: ASSTGTSDYNEQF